The T cell receptor (beta chain) described here comes from a study of monozygotic twins with inflammatory bowel disease. Study observations and caveats: Twins with IBD were found to have lower TCRbeta diversity (inverse Simpson) than healthy co-twins.

Germline values: CDR1 SGHTA, CDR2 FQGNSA. The CDR3 is made up of 16 amino acids. As regards this clonotype: Its antigen remains unknown.

Total RNA, at 3500 ng, went into every TCR library. UMIs that had a 6-nucleotide sample barcode were put in using template switching. TCRdb reprocessed the 5' RACE reads and keeps a single row for each CDR3 protein, giving no DNA. This table holds 160,000 or so distinct CDR3 sequences. Total RNA from whole blood was isolated with no T cell sorting. This TCR was sampled from a human donor with ulcerative colitis or Crohn's disease, or a healthy co-twin of an affected twin (not recorded which). The sequenced sample was blood. The V call is TRBV7-2, the J call TRBJ2-2. CDR3 protein: CASSLALGRNTGELFF.